There are a few counts of the clone carrying this TCR beta chain. This CDR3 region has 14 residues. The V and J ends lost 3 bases and 1 base respectively, with 10 bases between them. CDR1 LNHDA and CDR2 SQIVND come from the germline V gene (reference sequence). Profiled with immunoSEQ multiplex PCR; TCRdb holds only in-frame clones, not every one. The table records under 200,000 clones, roughly four fifths of them present only once. This record belongs to a study of blood T cell repertoires in COVID-19. J is TRBJ2-7 and V is TRBV19; maybe TRBD1 (5 bases). This clonotype originated in a woman older than 75 with acute or convalescent COVID-19. Sequences were obtained from peripheral blood. This CDR3 reads CASSIGRQSYEQYF. The CDR3, as DNA: TGTGCCAGTAGTATCGGGCGACAGTCCTACGAGCAGTACTTC. The whole variable domain, remainder taken from reference TRBV19 and TRBJ2-7, is DGGITQSPKYLFRKEGQNVTLSCEQNLNHDAMYWYRQDPGQGLRLIYYSQIVNDFQKGDIAEGYSVSREKKESFPLTVTSAQKNPTAFYLCASSIGRQSYEQYFGPGTRLTVT.